Listed here is a single T cell receptor (beta chain). These data originate in a study of blood T cell repertoires in COVID-19. Turning to the study itself: The origin of the acute and convalescent COVID-19 samples was the United States, Italy and Spain. T cells, B-cell-depleted T cells, or PBMCs provided the cDNA or gDNA that served as material.

In the original workflow: Using reference gene primer amplification, nucleated cell counts were estimated. Sequencing was performed with immunoSEQ multiplex PCR; in TCRdb, only in-frame clones are kept and a portion is missing. D and trimming were read from the DNA, whereas the V and J calls and clone size are those reported in that table. The repertoire holds some 150,000 clones, with 85% to 90% as singletons. This CDR3 region has 17 residues. Deletions cut 2 bases from V and 5 bases from J, with 18 bases between. CDR1 MDHEN and CDR2 SYDVKM come from the germline V gene. V and J are TRBV28 and TRBJ2-2; perhaps TRBD2 as D (6 bases). This TCR was sampled from a woman in her sixties or seventies with active COVID-19. Sequenced: peripheral blood. The chain's CDR3 is CASSLAGVAAMTGELFF. CDR3 nucleotides: TGTGCCAGCAGTTTAGCGGGCGTAGCGGCGATGACCGGGGAGCTGTTTTTT.